These T cell receptor beta chains were read from a single sample in a study of cytomegalovirus exposure and HLA in healthy donors. Sequencing was performed with immunoSEQ multiplex PCR; in TCRdb, only in-frame clones are kept and a portion is missing. The table lists over 100,000 clones, 78% of them singletons. Sequences were obtained from PBMCs. The source is a female donor in good health and CMV-seronegative. The conserved cysteine and the conserved F or W are not part of the CDR3 here. Fields, in order: J gene, D gene, CDR3 length, V gene, CDR3 protein. A D gene is named only where the DNA matches it firmly.

TRBJ1-2,NA,14,TRBV7-3,ASSLTGGGRDYGYT
TRBJ1-1,TRBD1,11,TRBV2,ASSLDRGIEAF
TRBJ2-1,NA,19,TRBV7-8,ASRLRQGSNIAGERIHEQF
TRBJ2-5,NA,12,TRBV7-2,ASSLSGKRETQY
TRBJ1-2,TRBD1,13,TRBV28,ASSPMDREFYGYT
TRBJ1-3,TRBD1,14,TRBV9,ASSTTGEFSGNTIY
TRBJ1-5,NA,13,TRBV27,ASSLVQGSNQPQH
TRBJ2-1,TRBD2,16,TRBV4-1,ASSRLAGDGFLGDEQF
TRBJ2-1,TRBD2,14,TRBV4-3,ASSQDLAGGYNEQF
TRBJ1-2,TRBD1,12,TRBV7-2,ASSSAGTGNGYT
TRBJ2-1,TRBD1,16,TRBV28,ASCPYGDRPDSYNEQF
TRBJ2-1,TRBD2,14,TRBV28,ASSLLSGRAYNEQF
TRBJ2-1,TRBD2,13,TRBV6-5,ASSFTGTNIIEQF
TRBJ2-1,TRBD2,14,TRBV6-4,ASSRFSGGPYNEQF
TRBJ2-2,NA,11,TRBV13,ASSPGYTGELF
TRBJ1-3,NA,11,TRBV28,ASSFAAGNTIY
TRBJ1-2,NA,13,TRBV4-3,ASSQEGFSSYGYT
TRBJ2-7,NA,13,TRBV7-2,ASSPPGGRSYEQY
TRBJ2-2,NA,17,TRBV4-1,ASSQDQRGRAWNTGELF
TRBJ2-1,TRBD1,12,TRBV7-2,ASSFRTGRNEQF
TRBJ1-1,NA,12,TRBV7-9,ASSRLGEDTEAF
TRBJ2-7,TRBD2,16,TRBV10-3,AISESGLAGGLSYEQY
TRBJ1-6,TRBD1,12,TRBV11-1,ASSTRDSRSPLH
TRBJ2-4,NA,14,TRBV23-1,ASSQETQHRVNIQY
TRBJ2-7,TRBD1,13,TRBV5-1,ASSPGQGSYYEQY
TRBJ1-2,NA,13,TRBV29-1,SADSQYPHNYGYT
TRBJ2-1,TRBD1,13,TRBV4-3,ASSPDRVRGNEQF
TRBJ2-1,TRBD1,15,TRBV10-3,AISESPWDRGGNEQF
TRBJ2-5,NA,12,TRBV27,ASSLRDSEETQY
TRBJ2-7,NA,12,TRBV11-1,ASSLNQGVYEQY
TRBJ2-1,TRBD2,11,TRBV5-5,ASSLEWGGEQF
TRBJ2-7,TRBD1,12,TRBV7-2,ASSFGTGSYEQY
TRBJ2-1,TRBD2,10,TRBV14,ASSSRGDEQF
TRBJ2-2,NA,13,TRBV6-5,ASSYRGAHTGELF
TRBJ2-1,TRBD2,12,TRBV7-3,ASSNQRGYNEQF
TRBJ1-1,TRBD1,13,TRBV6-1,ASSDRGWAGTEAF
TRBJ2-3,TRBD2,14,TRBV6-6,ASSYSASGRPDTQY
TRBJ1-5,NA,10,TRBV28,ASSLQGQPQH
TRBJ2-7,NA,17,TRBV27,ASSPIPLWGGGISYEQY
TRBJ2-7,NA,11,TRBV19,ASSRGRSYEQY
TRBJ1-4,NA,10,TRBV28,ASSSRSEKLF
TRBJ1-2,NA,10,TRBV19,ASRPANYGYT
TRBJ1-1,TRBD1,12,TRBV6-1,ASSFTGENTEAF
TRBJ2-1,NA,13,TRBV29-1,SVEKALELNNEQF
TRBJ2-1,TRBD2,15,TRBV28,ASSSSGTSESYNEQF
TRBJ1-4,NA,11,TRBV30,AWSLGGNEKLF
TRBJ2-2,NA,13,TRBV27,ASSLLTGRTGELF
TRBJ1-2,NA,11,TRBV12-5,ASGSGSFYGYT
TRBJ2-7,TRBD1,11,TRBV10-2,ASVGQGYYEQY
TRBJ2-4,TRBD1,10,TRBV27,AMGQPKNIQY
TRBJ1-4,NA,14,TRBV19,ASSQSDRPLDGKLF